This TCR beta chain is drawn from a study of blood T cell repertoires in COVID-19 (dated by TCRdb to the early 2020s). The study in broad terms: The collaborator samples originated in the United States, Italy and Spain and spanned the acute and convalescent phases of COVID-19. The samples were drawn from the first 160 participants of the ongoing ImmuneRACE study and from roughly 1,300 subjects provided by 6 global collaborators. The dataset comprised deeply sampled blood TCRbeta repertoires from subjects exposed to, actively infected with, or recovered from COVID-19. Where available, HLA class I and class II types were taken from metadata supplied by the sample provider and were not determined by assay-based typing. Sample metadata almost always included a de-identified subject ID, COVID-19 status, age in years and sex. The repertoires were made available in a free public database intended to serve as a resource for research on the immune response to SARS-CoV-2. The material from the prospective study consisted of cDNA or gDNA derived from T cells, B-cell-depleted T cells, or PBMCs.

One collaborating source in Seattle enrolled patients while the patients were actively infected and followed the patients over time throughout the course of disease. The collaborating institutions used their own protocols to collect whole blood in K2EDTA tubes. For TCRbeta analysis, collaborators shipped samples in one of three forms: frozen whole blood, isolated PBMCs, or DNA extracted from either of those sample types. What the work shows at the level of the full study, not this receptor alone: The quantity of clinical and demographic metadata differed by source and by participant and was supplied without curation.

The immunoSEQ Assay, a bias-controlled multiplex PCR, was used to amplify TCRbeta CDR3 regions from genomic DNA. For the original study's pipeline: The number of nucleated cells in each sample was estimated by amplification of reference gene primers within the assay. To quantify the absolute abundance of each unique TCRbeta CDR3 rearrangement, sequence reads were collapsed and filtered. For each sample, productive Simpson clonality was calculated as the square root of Simpson's diversity index across productive rearrangements. The table was pulled from immuneACCESS by TCRdb, which kept in-frame rearrangements only. Such tables lose some clones; where checked, under half of the loss comes from unresolved V genes, and the rest has no known cause. V and J calls and clone size are those listed in that table; D and trimming were worked out from the DNA. Counted in this sample were some 520,000 clones; approximately 89% of them appeared once. Together, the top ten hold around 0.95% of the sample.

For this clone: Its target antigen remains unknown. Base quality data are lacking; no much larger clone is found one base away.

V lost 6 bases and J lost 2 bases, and the count of bases not matched to a germline gene is 7. Inclusive of the bounding cysteine and phenylalanine, the CDR3 is 16 residues long. The DNA shown is the 48-base CDR3, in frame from base 1. Via the germline V gene, CDR1 is SNHLY and CDR2 FYNNEI. The sample consisted of peripheral blood. The sequence derives from a man between 18 and 29 years old with COVID-19, enrolled during active disease. The chain joins TRBV2 to TRBJ2-2; the junction holds 9 bases that match TRBD1. This receptor has the CDR3 CASRETGGLNTGELFF. The DNA is as follows: TGTGCCAGCAGAGAGACAGGGGGTCTTAACACCGGGGAGCTGTTTTTT.